This T cell receptor beta chain appears in the sequencing data of a study of blood T cell repertoires in COVID-19. Repertoires were generated with immunoSEQ multiplex PCR, while TCRdb's copy carries only in-frame clones and drops some. The data show 150,000 to 170,000 clones, roughly four fifths seen once. Specimen: peripheral blood. This TCR came from a woman in her sixties or seventies with COVID-19, enrolled during active disease.

DNA of the CDR3: TGTGCCAGCAGATCCGGGACAGGTATCAATCAGCCCCAGCATTTT. It is translated as CASRSGTGINQPQHF. The rearrangement joins TRBV6-6 to TRBJ1-5; 8 bases map to TRBD1. V lost 6 bases, J lost 3 bases, and 7 bases stayed unmatched. The CDR3 has 15 amino acids. The germline CDR1 and CDR2 sequences are MNHNY and SVGAGI (reference sequence).